The 4 T cell receptor beta chains presented below share a single source sample, sequenced in a study of cytomegalovirus exposure and HLA in healthy donors. A multiplex PCR was run with 60 Vbeta primers and 13 Jbeta primers. The table came from immunoSEQ multiplex PCR; TCRdb's copy has only in-frame clones and leaves some out. The sample holds under 100,000 clones; around 76% are singletons and the top ten take approximately 5.6%. Sequencing used PBMCs. The receptor source for this set is a man between 18 and 35 years old in good health and CMV-seropositive.

The V gene is TRBV25-1, the J gene TRBJ2-7; 8 nucleotides agree with TRBD1. The CDR3 runs 14 residues. V gave up 6 bases and J gave up 7 bases; unmatched junction bases: 11. The V gene's germline CDR1 is MGHDK and CDR2 SYGVNS. The CDR3 DNA is TGTGCCAGCAGGGGGACAGGAAGGCCCGTTGAGCAGTACTTC. It yields the protein CASRGTGRPVEQYF.

The chain uses TRBV9 and TRBJ2-5, with 8 bases identical to TRBD1. J lost 5 bases, V lost 1 base, and 4 bases had no gene match. CDR1 and CDR2 (germline): SGDLS, YYNGEE. The CDR3 has 14 amino acids. DNA of the CDR3: TGTGCCAGCAGCGTAAGACAGGGGAGTGAGACCCAGTACTTC. Translated: CASSVRQGSETQYF.

The J gene is TRBJ1-5, the V gene TRBV2; the match to TRBD1 covers 10 bases. Germline V gives CDR1 SNHLY, CDR2 FYNNEI. The CDR3 is 15 residues long. V gave up 10 bases and J gave up 5 bases; unmatched junction bases: 11. Here the CDR3 reads CAIRGGTGAHQPQHF. The CDR3, as DNA: TGTGCCATAAGAGGGGGGACAGGGGCCCATCAGCCCCAGCATTTT.

The V and J genes are TRBV10-2 and TRBJ2-1; 14 nucleotides line up with TRBD2. V shed 8 bases and J 8 bases; nucleotides not matched to a gene: 5. Germline values: CDR1 WSHSY, CDR2 SAAADI. The CDR3 length is 14 residues. In DNA form, the CDR3 reads TGCGCCAGCCTAGGGACTAGCGGGAGCTATGAGCAGTTCTTC. It is translated as CASLGTSGSYEQFF.